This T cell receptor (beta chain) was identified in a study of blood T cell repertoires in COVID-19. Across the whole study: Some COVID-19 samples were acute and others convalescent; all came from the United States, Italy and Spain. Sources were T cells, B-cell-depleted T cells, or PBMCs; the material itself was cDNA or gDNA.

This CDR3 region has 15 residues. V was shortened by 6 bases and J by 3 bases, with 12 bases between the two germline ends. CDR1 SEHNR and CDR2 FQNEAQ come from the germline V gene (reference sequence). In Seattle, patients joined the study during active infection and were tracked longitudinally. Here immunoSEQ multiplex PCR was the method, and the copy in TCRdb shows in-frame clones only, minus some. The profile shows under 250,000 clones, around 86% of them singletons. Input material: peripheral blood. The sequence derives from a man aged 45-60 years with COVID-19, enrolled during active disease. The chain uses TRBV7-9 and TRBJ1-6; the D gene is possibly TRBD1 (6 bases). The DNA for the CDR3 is TGTGCCAGCAGGGGGGAGACAGGCTATAATTCACCCCTCCACTTT. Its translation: CASRGETGYNSPLHF.